The entry below gives a single T cell receptor (beta chain) sequence along with its context. Which antigen it targets is not known. Per-base quality was not reported, and no clone a single base away is much larger than it. Every donor in the study was a healthy Caucasian. The twin cohort consisted of three pairs of female monozygotic twins, all aged roughly 18 to 29 years. Peripheral blood mononuclear cells were used as the source from which RNA for TCR libraries was isolated. The data belong to a study of identical twins (dated by TCRdb to 2016 to 2017). With regard to the full study: The study deep-sequenced TCR alpha and beta repertoires from monozygotic twins, unrelated adults of various ages and cord blood to test whether fetal clonotypes persist. To rule out contamination, replicate twin experiments were performed at different times with different library preparation protocols. The paper as a whole reports these results and caveats: Out-of-frame TCR alpha sequences shared between twins showed an excess of low generation-probability sequences compared with coincidental sharing between unrelated individuals. Fewer insertions were carried by abundant cord blood beta clonotypes; a weaker similar trend was observed in young adult naive repertoires, while no such trend was observed in memory repertoires. Excess twin sharing in beta out-of-frame sequences was weaker because fewer shared sequences lowered the signal-to-noise ratio. Zero-insertion analyses could be partly confounded by invariant T cells such as MAIT and iNKT, though diverse VJ usage argued against such confounding for most clonotypes. Because the same donors could not be followed over many years, the conclusions relied on cross-sectional statistical analysis. Recombination models systematically underestimated out-of-frame TCR alpha sharing in monozygotic twins but agreed with sharing between unrelated individuals.

Libraries were made using 5' RACE. These reads were obtained on an Illumina HiSeq 2000. Template switching introduced a universal primer binding site; the final cDNA contained a unique molecular identifier, enabling accurate counting of TCR cDNA molecules. Specific primers in the conserved constant-segment region were used to synthesize first-strand cDNA for the TCR alpha and beta chains. To control for contamination, every cDNA library was double barcoded, receiving both a SMART-Mk sample barcode and Illumina barcodes. TruSeq adapter sequences, together with Illumina sample barcodes, were added in two successive PCR steps. Sequencing of the TCR alpha and beta cDNA libraries was done on the Illumina HiSeq platform using custom primers. The original pipeline was this. Unique molecular identifiers were extracted from raw reads with MiGEC, and CDR3 positions were determined with MiXCR. Recombination models were inferred per individual with the repgenHMM and IGoR tools using an EM algorithm. Shared clonotypes were analyzed with the tcR package in R, and sharing was normalized by the product of cloneset sizes. To study raw recombination free of thymic and clonal selection effects, out-of-frame nonproductive sequences were analyzed. The public reads were reanalyzed by TCRdb: fastp trimming at Q25, MiXCR alignment, in-frame beta chains only. Rows with a matching CDR3 protein are joined into one entry that keeps the most common DNA and genes. TCRdb, rather than the study authors, made the V and J calls. Recorded for this sample are around 680,000 distinct CDR3 sequences; 8.5% to 9% of them occurred a single time. The ten largest clonotypes hold 0.98% of the sample.

CDR1 is given as SGHRS and CDR2 as YFSETQ, both from the germline V gene. Here V drops 4 bases and J drops 1 base, and the junction holds 8 bases not matched to any gene. The cysteine opens and the phenylalanine closes a CDR3 of 16 amino acids. The CDR3 DNA has 48 bases and is translated from base 1. The sample was also linked to a second study, of yellow fever vaccine responses in identical twins. From that second study: According to the authors, the vaccine-induced T cell response in identical twins seemed to be partly convergent and partly specific to each individual. Focusing on identical twins, the study followed the T cell clones that responded to the vaccine, and did so with precision.

The chain joins TRBV5-1 to TRBJ1-1; 9 junctional bases match TRBD1. What was sequenced was PBMCs. The source of this sequence is a young woman in good health. In nucleotides, the sequence is TGCGCCAGCAGCCCAAGGGGACAGGGAGCGAACACTGAAGCTTTCTTT. Its coded protein is CASSPRGQGANTEAFF. The CDR3, completed at both ends by the reference TRBV5-1 and TRBJ1-1 genes, gives the full variable domain KAGVTQTPRYLIKTRGQQVTLSCSPISGHRSVSWYQQTPGQGLQFLFEYFSETQRNKGNFPGRFSGRQFSNSRSEMNVSTLELGDSALYLCASSPRGQGANTEAFFGQGTRLTVV.